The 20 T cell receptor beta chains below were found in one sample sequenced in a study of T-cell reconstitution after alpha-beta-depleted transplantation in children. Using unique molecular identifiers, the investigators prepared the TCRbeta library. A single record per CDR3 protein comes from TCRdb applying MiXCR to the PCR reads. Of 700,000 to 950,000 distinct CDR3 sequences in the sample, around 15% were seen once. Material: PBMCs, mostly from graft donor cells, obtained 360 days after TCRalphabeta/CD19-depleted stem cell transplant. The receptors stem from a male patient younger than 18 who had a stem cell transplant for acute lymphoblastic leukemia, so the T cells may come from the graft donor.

The CDR3 coding sequence is TGTGCCAGCACCCCCGGACAGGGCTTCGACGAGCAGTACTTC. Its translation is CASTPGQGFDEQYF. The chain couples TRBV12-3 or TRBV12-4 to TRBJ2-7; 8 bases fit TRBD1. There are 14 residues in the CDR3. The trim removed 7 bases at V and 5 bases at J, leaving 10 bases unmatched.

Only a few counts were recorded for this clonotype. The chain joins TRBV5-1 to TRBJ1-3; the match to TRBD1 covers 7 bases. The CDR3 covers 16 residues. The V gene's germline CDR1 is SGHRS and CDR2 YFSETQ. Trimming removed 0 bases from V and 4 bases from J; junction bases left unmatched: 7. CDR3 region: CASSLGQGRAGNTIYF. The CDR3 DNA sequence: TGCGCCAGCAGCTTGGGACAGGGCAGGGCAGGAAACACCATATATTTT.

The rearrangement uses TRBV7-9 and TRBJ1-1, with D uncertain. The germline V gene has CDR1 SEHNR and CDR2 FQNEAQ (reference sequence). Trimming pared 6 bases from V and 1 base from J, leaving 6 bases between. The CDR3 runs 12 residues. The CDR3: CASRHGNTEAFF. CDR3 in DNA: TGTGCCAGCAGGCACGGGAACACTGAAGCTTTCTTT.

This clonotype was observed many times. CDR3 amino acids: CSVEGDRGNEVYNEQFF. The CDR3 nucleotides are TGCAGCGTTGAAGGGGACAGGGGTAATGAGGTCTACAATGAGCAGTTCTTC. The rearrangement joins TRBV29-1 to TRBJ2-1; 10 bases map to TRBD1. Germline lookup yields CDR1 SQVTM and CDR2 ANQGSEA. This CDR3 is 17 amino acids long. After removal of 1 base from V and 3 bases from J, the junction contained 9 bases not matched to a gene.

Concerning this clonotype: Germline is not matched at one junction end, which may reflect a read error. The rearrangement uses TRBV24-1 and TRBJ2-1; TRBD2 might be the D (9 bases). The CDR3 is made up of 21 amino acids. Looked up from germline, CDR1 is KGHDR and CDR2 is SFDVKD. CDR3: CGTSDFRQGWASGTDNNEQFF. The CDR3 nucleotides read TGTGGCACCAGTGATTTCCGACAGGGGTGGGCTAGCGGGACTGACAATAATGAGCAGTTCTTC.

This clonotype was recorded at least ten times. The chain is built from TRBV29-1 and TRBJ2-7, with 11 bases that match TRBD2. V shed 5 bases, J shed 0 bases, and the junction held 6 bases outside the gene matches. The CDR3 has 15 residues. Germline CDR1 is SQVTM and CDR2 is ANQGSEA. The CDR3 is CSVQPSGRLSYEQYF. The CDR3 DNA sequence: TGCAGCGTTCAACCTAGCGGGAGGCTCTCCTACGAGCAGTACTTC.

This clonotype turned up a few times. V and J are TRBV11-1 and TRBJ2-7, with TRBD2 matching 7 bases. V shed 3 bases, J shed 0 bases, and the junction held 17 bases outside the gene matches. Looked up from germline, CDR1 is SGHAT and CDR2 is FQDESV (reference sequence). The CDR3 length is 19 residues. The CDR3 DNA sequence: TGTGCCAGCAGCTTTTTCGGGACCGTATCCCGCGGGAGCTCCTACGAGCAGTACTTC. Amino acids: CASSFFGTVSRGSSYEQYF.

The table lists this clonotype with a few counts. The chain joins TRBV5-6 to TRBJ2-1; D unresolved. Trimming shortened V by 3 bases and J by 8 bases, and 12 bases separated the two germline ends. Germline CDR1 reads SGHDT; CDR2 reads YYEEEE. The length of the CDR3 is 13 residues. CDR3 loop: CASSSTWSDEQFF. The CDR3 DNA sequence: TGTGCCAGCAGCTCTACTTGGAGCGATGAGCAGTTCTTC.

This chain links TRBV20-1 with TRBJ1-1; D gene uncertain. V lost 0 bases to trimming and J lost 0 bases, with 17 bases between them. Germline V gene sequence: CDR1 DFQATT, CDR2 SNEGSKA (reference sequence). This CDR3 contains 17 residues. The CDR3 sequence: CSARDLRRFRMNTEAFF. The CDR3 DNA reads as TGCAGTGCTAGAGACTTAAGAAGGTTTCGGATGAACACTGAAGCTTTCTTT.

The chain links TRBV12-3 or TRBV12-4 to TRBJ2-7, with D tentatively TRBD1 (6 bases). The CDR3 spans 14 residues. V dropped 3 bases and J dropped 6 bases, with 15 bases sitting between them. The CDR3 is CASSLTGLRFEQYF. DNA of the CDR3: TGTGCCAGCAGTTTGACAGGACTCCGTTTCGAGCAGTACTTC.

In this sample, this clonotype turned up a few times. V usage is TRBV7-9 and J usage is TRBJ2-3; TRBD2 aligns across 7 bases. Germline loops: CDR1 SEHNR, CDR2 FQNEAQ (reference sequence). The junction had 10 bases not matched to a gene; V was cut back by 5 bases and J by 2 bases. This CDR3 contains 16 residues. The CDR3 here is CASSHQAGLSTDTQYF. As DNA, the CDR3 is TGTGCCAGCAGCCATCAAGCGGGATTGTCCACAGATACGCAGTATTTT.

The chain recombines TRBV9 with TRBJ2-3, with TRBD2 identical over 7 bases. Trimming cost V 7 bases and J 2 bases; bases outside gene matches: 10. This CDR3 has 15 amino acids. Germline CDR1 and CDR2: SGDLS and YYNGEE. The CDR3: CASSTAGATTDTQYF. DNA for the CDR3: TGTGCCAGCTCAACGGCGGGAGCGACCACAGATACGCAGTATTTT.

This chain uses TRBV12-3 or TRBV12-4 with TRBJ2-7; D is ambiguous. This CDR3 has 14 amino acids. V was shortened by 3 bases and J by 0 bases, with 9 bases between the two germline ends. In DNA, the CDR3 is TGTGCCAGCAGTTTCGCGGCCGGCTCCTACGAGCAGTACTTC. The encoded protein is CASSFAAGSYEQYF.

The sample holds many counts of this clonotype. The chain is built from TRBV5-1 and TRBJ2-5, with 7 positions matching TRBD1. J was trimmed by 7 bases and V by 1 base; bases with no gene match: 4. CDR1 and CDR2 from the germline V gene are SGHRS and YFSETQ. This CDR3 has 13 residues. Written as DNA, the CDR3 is TGCGCCAGCAGCTTGTACAGGGGAGTGACCCAGTACTTC. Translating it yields CASSLYRGVTQYF.

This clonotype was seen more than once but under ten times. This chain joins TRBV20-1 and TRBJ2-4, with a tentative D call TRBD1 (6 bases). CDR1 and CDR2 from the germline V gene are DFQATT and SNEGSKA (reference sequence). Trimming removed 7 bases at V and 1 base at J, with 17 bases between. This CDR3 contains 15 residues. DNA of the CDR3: TGCAGTGTTGGGAAGCAGGGGCTGGCCAAAAACATTCAGTACTTC. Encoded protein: CSVGKQGLAKNIQYF.

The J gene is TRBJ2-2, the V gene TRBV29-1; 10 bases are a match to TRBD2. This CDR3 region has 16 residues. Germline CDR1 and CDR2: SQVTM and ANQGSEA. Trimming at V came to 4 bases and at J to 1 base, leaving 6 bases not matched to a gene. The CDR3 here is CSVGLAGVKNTGELFF. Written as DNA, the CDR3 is TGCAGCGTTGGTCTAGCGGGAGTTAAGAACACCGGGGAGCTGTTTTTT.

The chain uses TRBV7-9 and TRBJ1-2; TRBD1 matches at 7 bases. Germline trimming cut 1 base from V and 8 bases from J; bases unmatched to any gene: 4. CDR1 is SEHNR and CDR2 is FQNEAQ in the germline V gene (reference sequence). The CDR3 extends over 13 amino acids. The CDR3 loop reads CASSLVDRRGYTF. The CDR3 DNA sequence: TGTGCCAGCAGCTTAGTGGACAGGAGAGGCTACACCTTC.

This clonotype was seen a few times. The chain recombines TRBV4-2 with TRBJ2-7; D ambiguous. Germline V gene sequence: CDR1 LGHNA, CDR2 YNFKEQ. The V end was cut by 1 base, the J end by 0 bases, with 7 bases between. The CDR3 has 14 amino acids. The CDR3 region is CASSQGRNSYEQYF. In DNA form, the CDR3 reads TGTGCCAGCAGCCAAGGACGGAACTCCTACGAGCAGTACTTC.

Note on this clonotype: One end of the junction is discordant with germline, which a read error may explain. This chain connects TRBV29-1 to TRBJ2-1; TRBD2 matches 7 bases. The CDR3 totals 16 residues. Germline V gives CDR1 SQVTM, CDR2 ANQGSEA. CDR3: CSAEWGGLGLYNEQFF. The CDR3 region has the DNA TGCAGCGCTGAATGGGGAGGACTAGGGCTTTACAATGAGCAGTTCTTC.

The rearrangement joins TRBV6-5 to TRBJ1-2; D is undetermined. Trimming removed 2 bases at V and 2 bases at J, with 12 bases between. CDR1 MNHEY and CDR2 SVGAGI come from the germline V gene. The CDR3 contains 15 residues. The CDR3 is CASSYERSTNYGYTF. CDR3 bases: TGTGCCAGCAGTTACGAGAGGTCCACAAACTATGGCTACACCTTC.